This entry lists 6 T cell receptor beta chains sequenced from one sample in a study of shared clonotypes between healthy human individuals. Measured with immunoSEQ multiplex PCR; TCRdb has only the in-frame clones, and not every one. The sample shows about 1.9 million clones, 85% to 95% of them seen only once. CD45RO-negative CD8 cells positively selected for CCR7 made up the naive population, which excluded terminally differentiated effector memory CD45RA+ cells. The sample was naive CD8+ T cells from PBMCs. The origin of the receptors is a young man in good health. Some clones in this sample may be carry-over from other donors' samples.

V gene TRBV7-2 combines with J gene TRBJ2-5; 8 bases line up with TRBD1. This CDR3 region has 18 residues. In germline, CDR1 is SGHTA, CDR2 FQGNSA. Unmatched junction bases numbered 15, after V lost 1 base and J lost 5 bases. In DNA, the CDR3 is TGTGCCAGCAGCTTAGACTTATACGGACAGGGCGTGGAGGAGACCCAGTACTTC. This translates into CASSLDLYGQGVEETQYF.

The J gene is TRBJ1-1, the V gene TRBV7-9, with D unclear. The CDR3 runs 15 residues. Trimming removed 4 bases at V and 0 bases at J, with 12 bases between. From germline, CDR1 is SEHNR and CDR2 FQNEAQ (reference sequence). CDR3 nucleotides: TGTGCCAGCAGCTCGGGAGAGTCGATGAACACTGAAGCTTTCTTT. Protein sequence: CASSSGESMNTEAFF.

The gene calls are TRBV4-3 and TRBJ2-2; 10 nucleotides match TRBD1. CDR3 length: 17 residues. V was pared by 0 bases and J by 3 bases, with 4 bases of the junction left unmatched. Germline CDR1 and CDR2: LGHNA and YSLEER. CDR3 bases: TGCGCCAGCAGCCAAGATTGGACAGGGGGGCACACCGGGGAGCTGTTTTTT. It specifies CASSQDWTGGHTGELFF.

The V gene is TRBV7-9, the J gene TRBJ2-3, with D perhaps being TRBD1 or TRBD2 (5 bases each). Trimming took off 1 base at V and 1 base at J, with 18 bases between the two ends. The CDR3 covers 18 residues. The germline V gene encodes CDR1 SEHNR and CDR2 FQNEAQ (reference sequence). The CDR3 coding sequence is TGTGCCAGCAGCTTAGTTCCCAGGGTCGGGGAAGGCACAGATACGCAGTATTTT. Its translation is CASSLVPRVGEGTDTQYF.

The V gene is TRBV30, the J gene TRBJ1-6; D is possibly TRBD1 (5 bases). The CDR3 totals 14 residues. Looked up from germline, CDR1 is GTSNPN and CDR2 is SVGIG (reference sequence). The ends were cut back, 6 bases at V and 9 bases at J, with 18 bases in the middle. CDR3 region: CACWARVLASPLHF. For the CDR3, the DNA is TGTGCCTGTTGGGCCAGGGTTTTGGCTTCACCCCTCCACTTT.

This chain links TRBV6-6 with TRBJ2-7, with TRBD2 matching 12 bases. Germline loops: CDR1 MNHNY, CDR2 SVGAGI (reference sequence). V was clipped by 7 bases and J by 6 bases; unmatched bases: 7. The CDR3 contains 14 residues. CDR3 protein: CASTILAGGREQYF. The CDR3 DNA is TGTGCCAGCACCATACTAGCGGGAGGTCGCGAGCAGTACTTC.